Below, 14 T cell receptor beta chains from the same sample are listed, as sequenced in a study of blood T cell repertoires in COVID-19. The assay was immunoSEQ multiplex PCR, and TCRdb's table has in-frame clones only and misses some. Of around 97,000 clones listed, roughly 90% are singletons. The sample was peripheral blood. Every receptor here comes from a woman aged 55-75 years with acute or convalescent COVID-19.

The chain couples TRBV9 to TRBJ2-1; 8 bases line up with TRBD2. CDR3 length: 16 residues. The ends lost 2 bases at V and 6 bases at J; junction bases unmatched: 10. CDR1 and CDR2 from the germline V gene are SGDLS and YYNGEE. CDR3 nucleotide sequence: TGTGCCAGCAGCGTCGGGGGGGCTAGCGGAGCCAATGAGCAGTTCTTC. Translating it yields CASSVGGASGANEQFF.

The chain uses TRBV11-1 and TRBJ1-1, with a weak D call TRBD1 (6 bases). Trimming cost V 1 base and J 4 bases, with 13 bases left between them. This CDR3 contains 15 residues. Germline assignment: CDR1 SGHAT and CDR2 FQDESV (reference sequence). The CDR3 DNA is TGTGCCAGCAGCTTAGAAGAGCAGGGGAGCACTGAAGCTTTCTTT. Translated: CASSLEEQGSTEAFF.

V gene TRBV18 combines with J gene TRBJ1-4, with TRBD1 as a possible D gene (6 bases). Trimming took 8 bases from V and 5 from J, leaving 21 bases between them. The CDR3 covers 16 residues. Germline V gene lookup returns CDR1 KGHSH and CDR2 LQKENI. CDR3 protein: CASTTQQGIGNEKLFF. The CDR3 nucleotides read TGTGCCAGCACAACCCAACAGGGAATTGGGAATGAAAAACTGTTTTTT.

The genes are TRBV3-1 (or the pseudogene TRBV3-2) and TRBJ2-1; 11 bases line up with TRBD1. Germline lookup yields CDR1 LGHDT and CDR2 YNNKEL (reference sequence). The CDR3 loop spans 15 amino acids. V dropped 4 bases and J dropped 6; count of bases not matched to a gene: 5. The DNA for the CDR3 is TGTGCCAGCAGCCCAGGACAGGGGGCGTTCAATGAGCAGTTCTTC. Translating gives CASSPGQGAFNEQFF.

The chain recombines TRBV15 with TRBJ2-5; a possible D gene is TRBD2 (5 bases). V lost 0 bases to trimming and J lost 3 bases, with 11 bases between them. CDR1 is LNHNV and CDR2 is YYDKDF in the germline V gene (reference sequence). The CDR3 spans 15 residues. The CDR3 spells CATSRDGVREETQYF. The CDR3 region has the DNA TGTGCCACCAGCAGAGATGGTGTGCGGGAAGAGACCCAGTACTTC.

This clone was seen only once. The CDR3 nucleotides read TGTGCCACCAGCAGAGGGGGTAGCGGGGCCCGGTATACGCAGTATTTT. This translates into CATSRGGSGARYTQYF. This chain connects TRBV15 to TRBJ2-3; 8 positions agree with TRBD2. The CDR3 runs 16 residues. Per germline, CDR1 LNHNV and CDR2 YYDKDF (reference sequence). V lost 1 base to trimming and J lost 7 bases; unmatched junction nucleotides: 10.

J is TRBJ2-1 and V is TRBV11-2; 8 positions agree with TRBD2. The ends lost 4 bases at V and 9 bases at J; junction bases unmatched: 8. CDR3 length: 14 residues. Germline V gene lookup returns CDR1 SGHAT and CDR2 FQNNGV. The CDR3 sequence: CASSSASGQSEQFF. The CDR3 nucleotides read TGTGCCAGCAGCTCTGCTAGCGGGCAAAGTGAGCAGTTCTTC.

The chain is built from TRBV29-1 and TRBJ1-2, with a tentative D call TRBD1 (6 bases). V dropped 3 bases and J dropped 6 bases, with 14 bases sitting between them. CDR1 and CDR2 from the germline V gene are SQVTM and ANQGSEA. The CDR3 runs to 13 residues. DNA for the CDR3: TGCAGCGTTGAGAGAGGGGGGGCGCATGGCTACACCTTC. This encodes CSVERGGAHGYTF.

The genes are TRBV25-1 and TRBJ2-1, with 8 bases that match TRBD2. The CDR3 runs 13 residues. Germline CDR1 MGHDK, CDR2 SYGVNS. J gave up 7 bases and V 7 bases, and 6 bases lay outside the gene matches. CDR3 nucleotide sequence: TGTGCCAGCACGGCGGGAGGCGAGAATGAGCAGTTCTTC. It yields the protein CASTAGGENEQFF.

This chain joins TRBV3-1 (or the pseudogene TRBV3-2) and TRBJ2-2; 9 positions agree with TRBD1. The CDR3 loop spans 16 amino acids. Losses at the gene ends were 4 bases for V and 2 bases for J; bases not matched to a gene: 5. Germline values: CDR1 LGHDT, CDR2 YNNKEL (reference sequence). This CDR3 is CASSRLQGANTGELFF. Here the CDR3 DNA reads TGTGCCAGCAGCCGCCTACAGGGGGCAAACACCGGGGAGCTGTTTTTT.

This rearrangement joins TRBV2 to TRBJ1-2; the match to TRBD1 covers 9 bases. V dropped 4 bases and J dropped 6; count of bases not matched to a gene: 6. CDR3 size: 14 residues. Germline CDR1 is SNHLY and CDR2 is FYNNEI. The CDR3 sequence is CASSAEDRGNGYTF. CDR3 nucleotides: TGTGCCAGCAGTGCAGAGGACAGGGGAAATGGCTACACCTTC.

This CDR3 is CASSNPYSHRGRSTEAFF. DNA of the CDR3: TGTGCCAGTAGTAATCCTTACTCTCACAGGGGGCGGAGCACTGAAGCTTTCTTT. The chain has TRBV19 and TRBJ1-1; 9 bases align to TRBD1. The CDR3 is made up of 18 amino acids. Per the germline V gene, CDR1 is LNHDA and CDR2 is SQIVND (reference sequence). The V and J ends lost 4 bases and 4 bases, in that order; junction bases with no gene match: 16.

This clone was seen only a few times. The CDR3 loop reads CASGTGSSGNTIYF. The CDR3 coding sequence is TGTGCCAGCGGGACAGGGAGCTCTGGAAACACCATATATTTT. The chain uses TRBV6-5 and TRBJ1-3; 9 positions match TRBD1. The CDR3 spans 14 residues. Germline V lookup: CDR1 MNHEY, CDR2 SVGAGI. Trimming at V came to 8 bases and at J to 0 bases, leaving 2 bases not matched to a gene.

The rearrangement joins TRBV27 to TRBJ1-5, with no clear D. Between the trimmed V and J ends, which lost 7 bases and 11 bases, there was a span of 24 bases. CDR3 length: 15 amino acids. Germline V gives CDR1 MNHEY, CDR2 SMNVEV (reference sequence). The CDR3, as DNA: TGTGCCAGCAAGGAGGATCGGCTAACGGATAGGACCCAGCATTTT. The encoded protein is CASKEDRLTDRTQHF.